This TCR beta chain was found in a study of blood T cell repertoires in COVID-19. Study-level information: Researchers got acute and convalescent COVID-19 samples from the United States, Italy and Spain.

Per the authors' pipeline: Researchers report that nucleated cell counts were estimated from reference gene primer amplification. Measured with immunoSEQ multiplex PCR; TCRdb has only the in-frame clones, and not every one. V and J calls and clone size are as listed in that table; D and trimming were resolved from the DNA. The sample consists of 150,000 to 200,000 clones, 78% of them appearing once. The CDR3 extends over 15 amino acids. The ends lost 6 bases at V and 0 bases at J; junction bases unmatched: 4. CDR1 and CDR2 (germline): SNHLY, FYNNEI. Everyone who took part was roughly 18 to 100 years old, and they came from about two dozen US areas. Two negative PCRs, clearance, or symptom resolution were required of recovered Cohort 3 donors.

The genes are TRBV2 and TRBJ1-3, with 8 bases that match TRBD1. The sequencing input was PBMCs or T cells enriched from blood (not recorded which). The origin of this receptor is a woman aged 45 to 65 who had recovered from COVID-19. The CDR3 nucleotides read TGTGCCAGCAGAAGACAGGGGAGCTCTGGAAACACCATATATTTT. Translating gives CASRRQGSSGNTIYF.